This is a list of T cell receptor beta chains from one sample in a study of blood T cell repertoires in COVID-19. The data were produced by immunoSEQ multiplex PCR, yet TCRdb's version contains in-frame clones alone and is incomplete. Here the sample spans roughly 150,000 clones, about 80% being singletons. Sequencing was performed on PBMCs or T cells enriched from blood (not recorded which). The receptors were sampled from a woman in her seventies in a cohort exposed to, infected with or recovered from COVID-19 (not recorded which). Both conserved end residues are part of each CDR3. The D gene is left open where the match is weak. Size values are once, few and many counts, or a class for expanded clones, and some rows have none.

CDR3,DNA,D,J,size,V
CASSSRGDGYTF,TGTGCCAGCAGTTCCCGGGGTGACGGCTACACCTTC,-,TRBJ1-2,-,TRBV12-3/TRBV12-4
CASTRTSGRADF,TGTGCCAGCACCCGGACTAGCGGGAGGGCGGACTTC,TRBD2,TRBJ2-7,-,TRBV2
CASSLDRGDETQYF,TGTGCCAGCAGCCTGGACAGGGGCGATGAGACCCAGTACTTC,TRBD1,TRBJ2-5,-,TRBV27
CARETGLRGCEQFF,TGTGCCAGAGAGACAGGCCTCAGGGGTTGTGAGCAGTTCTTC,-,TRBJ2-1,-,TRBV6-4
CATETGELGELFF,TGTGCCACCGAGACAGGGGAGTTAGGGGAGCTGTTTTTT,TRBD1,TRBJ2-2,-,TRBV28
CASSMLLGPTDTQYF,TGTGCCAGCAGCATGCTACTAGGCCCTACAGATACGCAGTATTTT,-,TRBJ2-3,few,TRBV13
CASRLAGGPGFADTQYF,TGCGCCAGCAGGCTAGCGGGAGGGCCGGGTTTCGCAGATACGCAGTATTTT,TRBD2,TRBJ2-3,-,TRBV5-1
CASSLAGGPYNEQFF,TGTGCCAGCAGTTTAGCGGGAGGCCCCTACAATGAGCAGTTCTTC,TRBD2,TRBJ2-1,-,TRBV28
CSVEGWVYSPRGQYF,TGCAGCGTTGAGGGGTGGGTCTATTCTCCTCGGGGGCAGTATTTT,-,TRBJ2-3,few,TRBV29-1
CASRWSTGNTIYF,TGTGCCAGCAGATGGTCTACTGGAAACACCATATATTTT,-,TRBJ1-3,-,TRBV3-1/TRBV3-2
CASSLQGVYGYTF,TGTGCCAGCAGTCTACAGGGGGTCTATGGCTACACCTTC,TRBD1,TRBJ1-2,-,TRBV2
CASSLALGAATQYF,TGTGCCAGCAGCTTAGCGTTGGGAGCAGCTACGCAGTATTTT,-,TRBJ2-3,-,TRBV7-9
CASSQGTREQYF,TGTGCCAGCAGCCAAGGAACGAGAGAGCAGTACTTC,-,TRBJ2-7,-,TRBV3-1/TRBV3-2
CASSLRTSAQETQYF,TGCGCCAGCAGCTTGCGGACTAGTGCGCAAGAGACCCAGTACTTC,TRBD2,TRBJ2-5,-,TRBV5-1
CASGLPGRGEAFF,TGTGCTAGTGGTCTCCCGGGGAGGGGAGAAGCTTTCTTT,-,TRBJ1-1,-,TRBV12-5
CASSLRGQLYGYTF,TGTGCCAGCAGCTTGAGGGGACAGCTCTATGGCTACACCTTC,TRBD1,TRBJ1-2,once,TRBV7-9